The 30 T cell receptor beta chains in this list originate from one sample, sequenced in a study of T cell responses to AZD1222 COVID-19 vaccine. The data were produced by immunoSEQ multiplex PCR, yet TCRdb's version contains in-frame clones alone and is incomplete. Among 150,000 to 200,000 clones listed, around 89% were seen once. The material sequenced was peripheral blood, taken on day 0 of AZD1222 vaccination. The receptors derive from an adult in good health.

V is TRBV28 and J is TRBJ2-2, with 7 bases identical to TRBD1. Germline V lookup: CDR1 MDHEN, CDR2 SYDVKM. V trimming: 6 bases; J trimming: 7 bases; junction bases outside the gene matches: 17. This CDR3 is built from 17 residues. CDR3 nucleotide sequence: TGTGCCAGCAGAACGACAGGGTATCAAGGGGGTAACGGGGAGCTGTTTTTT. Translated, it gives CASRTTGYQGGNGELFF.

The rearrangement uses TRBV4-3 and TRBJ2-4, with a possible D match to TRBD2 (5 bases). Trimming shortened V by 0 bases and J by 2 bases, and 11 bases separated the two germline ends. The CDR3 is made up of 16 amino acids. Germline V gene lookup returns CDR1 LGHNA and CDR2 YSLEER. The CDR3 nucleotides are TGCGCCAGCAGCCAAGAGAGGGTTTCGTCCAAAAACATTCAGTACTTC. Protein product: CASSQERVSSKNIQYF.

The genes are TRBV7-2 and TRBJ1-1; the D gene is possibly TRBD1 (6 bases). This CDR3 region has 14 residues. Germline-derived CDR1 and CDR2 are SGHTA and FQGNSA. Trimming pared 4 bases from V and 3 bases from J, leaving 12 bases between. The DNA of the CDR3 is TGTGCCAGCAGCTCTAGGGGGTATGACACTGAAGCTTTCTTT. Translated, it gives CASSSRGYDTEAFF.

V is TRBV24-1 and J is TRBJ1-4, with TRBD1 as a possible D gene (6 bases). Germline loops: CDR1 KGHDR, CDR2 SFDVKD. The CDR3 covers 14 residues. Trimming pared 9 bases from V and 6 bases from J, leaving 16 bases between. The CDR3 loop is CATSPGGQDEKLFF. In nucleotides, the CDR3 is TGTGCCACCTCACCGGGGGGCCAGGATGAAAAACTGTTTTTT.

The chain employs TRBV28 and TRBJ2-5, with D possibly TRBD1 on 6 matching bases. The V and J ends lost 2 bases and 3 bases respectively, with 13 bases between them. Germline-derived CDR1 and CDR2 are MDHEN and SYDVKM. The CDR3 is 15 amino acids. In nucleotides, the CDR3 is TGTGCCAGCAGTTTAGCGGACAGCCTAAAAGAGACCCAGTACTTC. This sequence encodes CASSLADSLKETQYF.

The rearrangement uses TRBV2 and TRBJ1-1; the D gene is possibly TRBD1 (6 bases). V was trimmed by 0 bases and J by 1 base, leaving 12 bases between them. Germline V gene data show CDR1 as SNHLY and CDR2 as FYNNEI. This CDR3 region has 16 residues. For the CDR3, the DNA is TGTGCCAGCAGTGAAGCGCAAGGCAGGGGGAACACTGAAGCTTTCTTT. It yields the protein CASSEAQGRGNTEAFF. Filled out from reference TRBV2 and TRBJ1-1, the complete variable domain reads EPEVTQTPSHQVTQMGQEVILRCVPISNHLYFYWYRQILGQKVEFLVSFYNNEISEKSEIFDDQFSVERPDGSNFTLKIRSTKLEDSAMYFCASSEAQGRGNTEAFFGQGTRLTVV.

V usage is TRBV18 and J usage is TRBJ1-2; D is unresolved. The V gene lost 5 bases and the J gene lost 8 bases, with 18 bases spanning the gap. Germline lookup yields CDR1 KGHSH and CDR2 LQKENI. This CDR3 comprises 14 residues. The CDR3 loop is CASSDNLPLGGYTF. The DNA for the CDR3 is TGTGCCAGCTCAGACAATCTCCCTCTGGGAGGCTACACCTTC. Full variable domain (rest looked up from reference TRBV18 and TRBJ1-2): NAGVMQNPRHLVRRRGQEARLRCSPMKGHSHVYWYRQLPEEGLKFMVYLQKENIIDESGMPKERFSAEFPKEGPSILRIQQVVRGDSAAYFCASSDNLPLGGYTFGSGTRLTVV.

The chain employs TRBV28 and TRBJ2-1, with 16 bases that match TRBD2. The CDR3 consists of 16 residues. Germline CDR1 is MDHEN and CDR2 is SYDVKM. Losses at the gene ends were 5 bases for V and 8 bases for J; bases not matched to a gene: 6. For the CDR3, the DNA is TGTGCCAGCAGTACAGCCGGGACTAGCGGGAGGGATGAGCAGTTCTTC. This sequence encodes CASSTAGTSGRDEQFF.

The CDR3 region is CASSLNSGNTIYF. As DNA, the CDR3 is TGTGCCAGCAGCTTAAACTCTGGAAACACCATATATTTT. The genes are TRBV5-5 and TRBJ1-3; D call uncertain. Germline CDR1 reads SGHKS; CDR2 reads YYEKEE (reference sequence). Deletions cut 2 bases from V and 0 bases from J, with 3 bases between. CDR3 length: 13 residues. The full variable domain, in which reference TRBV5-5 and TRBJ1-3 provide the parts outside the CDR3, is DAGVTQSPTHLIKTRGQQVTLRCSPISGHKSVSWYQQVLGQGPQFIFQYYEKEERGRGNFPDRFSARQFPNYSSELNVNALLLGDSALYLCASSLNSGNTIYFGEGSWLTVV.

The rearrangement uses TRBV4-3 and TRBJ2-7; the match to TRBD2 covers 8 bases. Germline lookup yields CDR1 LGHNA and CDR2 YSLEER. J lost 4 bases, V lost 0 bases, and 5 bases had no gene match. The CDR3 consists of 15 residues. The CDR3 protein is CASSQESGRGYEQYF. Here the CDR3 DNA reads TGCGCCAGCAGCCAAGAGAGCGGGAGAGGATACGAGCAGTACTTC.

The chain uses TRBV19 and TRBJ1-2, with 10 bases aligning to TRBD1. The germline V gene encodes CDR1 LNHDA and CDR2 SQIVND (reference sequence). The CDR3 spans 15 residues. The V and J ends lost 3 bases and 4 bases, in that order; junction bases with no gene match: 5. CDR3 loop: CASSILTGGGYGYTF. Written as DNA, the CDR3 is TGTGCCAGTAGTATCCTGACAGGGGGCGGCTATGGCTACACCTTC. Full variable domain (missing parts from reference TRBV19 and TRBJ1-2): DGGITQSPKYLFRKEGQNVTLSCEQNLNHDAMYWYRQDPGQGLRLIYYSQIVNDFQKGDIAEGYSVSREKKESFPLTVTSAQKNPTAFYLCASSILTGGGYGYTFGSGTRLTVV.

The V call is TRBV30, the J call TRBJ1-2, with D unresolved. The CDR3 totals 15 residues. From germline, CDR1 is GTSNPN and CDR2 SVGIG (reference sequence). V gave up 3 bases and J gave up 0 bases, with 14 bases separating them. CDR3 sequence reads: CAWSIPGPSNYGYTF. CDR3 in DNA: TGTGCCTGGAGCATACCTGGACCTTCTAACTATGGCTACACCTTC.

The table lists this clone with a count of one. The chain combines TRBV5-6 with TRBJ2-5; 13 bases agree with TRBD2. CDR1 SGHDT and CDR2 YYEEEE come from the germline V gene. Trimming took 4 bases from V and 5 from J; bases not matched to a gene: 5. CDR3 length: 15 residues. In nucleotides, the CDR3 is TGTGCCAGCAGCCTACTAGCGGGGGGGCATGAGACCCAGTACTTC. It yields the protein CASSLLAGGHETQYF.

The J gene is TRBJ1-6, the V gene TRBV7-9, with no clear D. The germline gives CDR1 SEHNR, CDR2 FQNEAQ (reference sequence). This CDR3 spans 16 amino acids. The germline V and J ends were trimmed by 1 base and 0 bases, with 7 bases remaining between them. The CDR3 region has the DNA TGTGCCAGCAGCTTAGGCAGGAGCTCCTATAATTCACCCCTCCACTTT. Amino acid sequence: CASSLGRSSYNSPLHF.

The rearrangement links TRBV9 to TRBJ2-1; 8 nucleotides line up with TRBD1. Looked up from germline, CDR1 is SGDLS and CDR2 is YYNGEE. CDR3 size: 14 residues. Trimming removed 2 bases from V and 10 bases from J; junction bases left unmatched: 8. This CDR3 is CASSVYGQGNEQFF. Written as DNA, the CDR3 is TGTGCCAGCAGCGTCTACGGACAGGGTAACGAGCAGTTCTTC. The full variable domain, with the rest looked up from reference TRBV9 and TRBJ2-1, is DSGVTQTPKHLITATGQRVTLRCSPRSGDLSVYWYQQSLDQGLQFLIQYYNGEERAKGNILERFSAQQFPDLHSELNLSSLELGDSALYFCASSVYGQGNEQFFGPGTRLTVL.

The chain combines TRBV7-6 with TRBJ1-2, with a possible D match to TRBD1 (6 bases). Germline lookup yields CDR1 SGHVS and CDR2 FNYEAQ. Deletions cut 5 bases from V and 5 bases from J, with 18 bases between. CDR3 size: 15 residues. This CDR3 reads CASSPGGGGGYGYTF. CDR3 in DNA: TGTGCCAGCAGCCCCGGTGGAGGGGGTGGTTATGGCTACACCTTC.

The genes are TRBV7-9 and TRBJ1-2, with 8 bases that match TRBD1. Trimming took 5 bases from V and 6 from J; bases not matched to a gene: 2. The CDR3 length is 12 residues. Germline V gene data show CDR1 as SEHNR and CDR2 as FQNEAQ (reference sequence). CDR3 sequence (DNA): TGTGCCAGCAGCCCGACAGGGGATGGCTACACCTTC. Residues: CASSPTGDGYTF.

The CDR3 loop is CASSVMTDSYGYTF. The CDR3 DNA sequence: TGTGCCAGCAGCGTAATGACAGACTCTTATGGCTACACCTTC. J is TRBJ1-2 and V is TRBV9, with D possibly TRBD1 on 5 matching bases. Germline values: CDR1 SGDLS, CDR2 YYNGEE. This CDR3 region has 14 residues. Trimming pared 1 base from V and 5 bases from J, leaving 12 bases between.

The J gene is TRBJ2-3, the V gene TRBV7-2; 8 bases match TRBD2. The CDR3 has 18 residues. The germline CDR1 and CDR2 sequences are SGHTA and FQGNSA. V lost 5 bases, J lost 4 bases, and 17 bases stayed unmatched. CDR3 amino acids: CASSHTAYRRGAPDTQYF. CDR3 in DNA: TGTGCCAGCAGCCACACGGCCTATAGGCGGGGGGCCCCAGATACGCAGTATTTT.

The CDR3 bases are TGTGCCAGTAAGGGGCGGACTAATGAAAAACTGTTTTTT. It is translated as CASKGRTNEKLFF. The chain has TRBV19 and TRBJ1-4; TRBD1 is a possible D gene (5 bases). CDR3 length: 13 residues. From germline, CDR1 is LNHDA and CDR2 SQIVND (reference sequence). V lost 7 bases and J lost 2, with 8 bases in between.

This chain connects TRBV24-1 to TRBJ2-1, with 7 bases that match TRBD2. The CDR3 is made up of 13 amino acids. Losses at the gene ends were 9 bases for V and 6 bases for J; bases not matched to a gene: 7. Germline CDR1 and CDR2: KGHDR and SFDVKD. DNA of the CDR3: TGTGCCACCGGGCGGGAGTTTAGCAATGAGCAGTTCTTC. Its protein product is CATGREFSNEQFF.

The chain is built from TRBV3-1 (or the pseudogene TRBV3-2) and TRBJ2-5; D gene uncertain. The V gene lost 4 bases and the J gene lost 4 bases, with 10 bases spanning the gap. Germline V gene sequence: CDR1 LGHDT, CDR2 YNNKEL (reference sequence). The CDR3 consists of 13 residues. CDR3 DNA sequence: TGTGCCAGCAGCCGTCAAGGTCCAGAGACCCAGTACTTC. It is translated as CASSRQGPETQYF.

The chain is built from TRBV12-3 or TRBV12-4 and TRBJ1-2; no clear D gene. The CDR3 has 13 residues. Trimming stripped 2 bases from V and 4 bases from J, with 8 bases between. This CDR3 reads CASSLLSGYGYTF. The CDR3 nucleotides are TGTGCCAGCAGTTTACTCAGCGGCTATGGCTACACCTTC.

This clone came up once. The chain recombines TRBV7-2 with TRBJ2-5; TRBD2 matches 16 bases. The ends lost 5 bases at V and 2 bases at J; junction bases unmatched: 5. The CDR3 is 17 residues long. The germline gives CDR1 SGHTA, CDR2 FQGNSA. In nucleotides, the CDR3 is TGTGCCAGCAGCCCACCGGGACTAGCGGGGGGGCAAGAGACCCAGTACTTC. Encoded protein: CASSPPGLAGGQETQYF.

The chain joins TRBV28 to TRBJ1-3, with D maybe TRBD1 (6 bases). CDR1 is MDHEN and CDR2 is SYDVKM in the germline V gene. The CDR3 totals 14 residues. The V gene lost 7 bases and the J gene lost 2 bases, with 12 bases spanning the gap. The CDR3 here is CASMERQAGNTIYF. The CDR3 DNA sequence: TGTGCCAGCATGGAGAGACAGGCTGGAAACACCATATATTTT.

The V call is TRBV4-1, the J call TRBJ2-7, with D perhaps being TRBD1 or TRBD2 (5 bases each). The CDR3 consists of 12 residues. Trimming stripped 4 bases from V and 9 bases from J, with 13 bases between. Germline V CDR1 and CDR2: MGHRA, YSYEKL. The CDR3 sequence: CASSRDTGTQYF. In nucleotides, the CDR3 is TGCGCCAGCAGCCGAGATACCGGGACGCAGTACTTC.

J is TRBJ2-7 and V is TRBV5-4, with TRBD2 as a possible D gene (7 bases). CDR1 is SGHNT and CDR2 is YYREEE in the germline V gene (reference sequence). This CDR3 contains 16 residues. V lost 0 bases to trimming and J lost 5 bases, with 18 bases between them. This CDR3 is CASSLAVGGRLDEQYF. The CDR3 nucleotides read TGTGCCAGCAGCTTGGCCGTCGGGGGGCGACTCGACGAGCAGTACTTC.

In DNA form, the CDR3 reads TGTGCCATCAGTCCACAGGGGTCGGACTATGGCTACACCTTC. Translation: CAISPQGSDYGYTF. This chain links TRBV10-3 with TRBJ1-2, with 7 bases matching TRBD1. The V gene's germline CDR1 is ENHRY and CDR2 SYGVKD. The CDR3 is 14 amino acids. After removal of 5 bases from V and 3 bases from J, the junction contained 6 bases not matched to a gene.

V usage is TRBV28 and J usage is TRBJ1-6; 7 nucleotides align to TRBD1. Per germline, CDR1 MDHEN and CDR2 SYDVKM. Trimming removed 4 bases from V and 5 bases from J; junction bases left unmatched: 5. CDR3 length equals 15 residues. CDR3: CASSSPGQNNSPLHF. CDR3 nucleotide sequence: TGTGCCAGCAGTTCCCCGGGACAGAATAATTCACCCCTCCACTTT. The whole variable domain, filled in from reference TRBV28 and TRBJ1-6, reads DVKVTQSSRYLVKRTGEKVFLECVQDMDHENMFWYRQDPGLGLRLIYFSYDVKMKEKGDIPEGYSVSREKKERFSLILESASTNQTSMYLCASSSPGQNNSPLHFGNGTRLTVT.

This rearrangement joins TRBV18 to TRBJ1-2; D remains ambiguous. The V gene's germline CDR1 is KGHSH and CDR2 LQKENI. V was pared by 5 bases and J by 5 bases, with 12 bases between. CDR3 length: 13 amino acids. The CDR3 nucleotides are TGTGCCAGCTCATCCGGACGAGAGTATGGCTACACCTTC. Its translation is CASSSGREYGYTF.